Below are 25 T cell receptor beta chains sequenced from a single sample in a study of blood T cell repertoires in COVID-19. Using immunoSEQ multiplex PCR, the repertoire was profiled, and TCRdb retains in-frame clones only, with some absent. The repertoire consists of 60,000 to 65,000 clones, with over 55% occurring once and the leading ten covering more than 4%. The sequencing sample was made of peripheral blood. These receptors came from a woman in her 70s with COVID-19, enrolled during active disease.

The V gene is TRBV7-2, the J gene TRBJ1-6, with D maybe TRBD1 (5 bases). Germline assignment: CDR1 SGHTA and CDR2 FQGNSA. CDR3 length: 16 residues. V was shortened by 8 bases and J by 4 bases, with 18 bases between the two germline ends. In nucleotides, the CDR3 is TGTGCCAGCGCCGGGGGAGGACTCTCATATAATTCACCCCTCCACTTT. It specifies CASAGGGLSYNSPLHF. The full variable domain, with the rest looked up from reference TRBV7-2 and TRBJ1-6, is GAGVSQSPSNKVTEKGKDVELRCDPISGHTALYWYRQSLGQGLEFLIYFQGNSAPDKSGLPSDRFSAERTGGSVSTLTIQRTQQEDSAVYLCASAGGGLSYNSPLHFGNGTRLTVT.

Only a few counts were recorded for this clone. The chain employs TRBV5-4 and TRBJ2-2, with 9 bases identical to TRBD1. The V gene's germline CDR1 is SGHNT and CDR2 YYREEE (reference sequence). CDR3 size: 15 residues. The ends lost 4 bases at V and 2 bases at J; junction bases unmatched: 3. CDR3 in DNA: TGTGCCAGCAGCCCGGGACAGGGAAACACCGGGGAGCTGTTTTTT. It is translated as CASSPGQGNTGELFF. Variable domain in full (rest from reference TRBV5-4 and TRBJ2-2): ETGVTQSPTHLIKTRGQQVTLRCSSQSGHNTVSWYQQALGQGPQFIFQYYREEENGRGNFPPRFSGLQFPNYSSELNVNALELDDSALYLCASSPGQGNTGELFFGEGSRLTVL.

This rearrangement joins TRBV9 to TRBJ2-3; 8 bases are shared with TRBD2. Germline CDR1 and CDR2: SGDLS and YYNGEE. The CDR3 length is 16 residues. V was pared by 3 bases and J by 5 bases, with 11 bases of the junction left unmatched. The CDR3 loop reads CASSAQPGLGGDTQYF. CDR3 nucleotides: TGTGCCAGCAGCGCCCAACCGGGACTAGGAGGAGATACGCAGTATTTT.

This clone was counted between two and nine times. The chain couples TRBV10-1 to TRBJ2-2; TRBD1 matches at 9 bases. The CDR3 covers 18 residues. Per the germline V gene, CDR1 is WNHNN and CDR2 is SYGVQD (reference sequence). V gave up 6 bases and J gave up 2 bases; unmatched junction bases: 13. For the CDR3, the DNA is TGCGCCAGCAGCCCCACACGGGGACAGGGATTAAACACCGGGGAGCTGTTTTTT. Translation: CASSPTRGQGLNTGELFF.

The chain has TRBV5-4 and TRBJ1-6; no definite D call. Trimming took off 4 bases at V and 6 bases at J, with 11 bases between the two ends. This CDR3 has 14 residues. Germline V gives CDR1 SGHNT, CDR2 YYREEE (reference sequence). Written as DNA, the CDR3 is TGTGCCAGCAGCAGAGATTCTACTAATTCACCCCTCCACTTT. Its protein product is CASSRDSTNSPLHF.

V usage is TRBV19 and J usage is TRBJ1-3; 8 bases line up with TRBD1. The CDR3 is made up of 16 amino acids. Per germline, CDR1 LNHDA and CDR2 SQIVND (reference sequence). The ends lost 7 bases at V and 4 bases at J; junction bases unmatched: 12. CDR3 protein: CASKRQGRGSGNTIYF. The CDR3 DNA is TGTGCCAGTAAAAGACAGGGGCGAGGGTCGGGAAACACCATATATTTT.

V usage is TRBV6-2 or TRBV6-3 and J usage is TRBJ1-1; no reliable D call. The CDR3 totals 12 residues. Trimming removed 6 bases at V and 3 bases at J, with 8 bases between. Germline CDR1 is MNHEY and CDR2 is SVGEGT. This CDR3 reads CASSTPYTEAFF. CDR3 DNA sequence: TGTGCCAGCAGCACTCCTTACACTGAAGCTTTCTTT.

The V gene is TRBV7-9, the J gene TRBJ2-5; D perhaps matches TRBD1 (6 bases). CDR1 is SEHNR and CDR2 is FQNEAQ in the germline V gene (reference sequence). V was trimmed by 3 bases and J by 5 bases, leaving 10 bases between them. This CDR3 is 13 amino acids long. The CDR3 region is CASSFRTDETQYF. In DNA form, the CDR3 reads TGTGCCAGCAGCTTTAGGACAGACGAGACCCAGTACTTC.

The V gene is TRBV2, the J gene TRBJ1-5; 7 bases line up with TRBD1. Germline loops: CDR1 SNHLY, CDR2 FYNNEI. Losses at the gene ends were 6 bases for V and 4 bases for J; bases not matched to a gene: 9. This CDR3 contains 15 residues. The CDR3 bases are TGTGCCAGCAGCGAGGAGGGGGCTGGTAATCAGCCCCAGCATTTT. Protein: CASSEEGAGNQPQHF.

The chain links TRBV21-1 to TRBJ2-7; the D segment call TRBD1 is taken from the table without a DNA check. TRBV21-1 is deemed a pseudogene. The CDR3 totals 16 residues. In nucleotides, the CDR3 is TGTGCCAGCAGCAAAAGGGGGGACAGGGTACAAGACGAGCAGTACTTC. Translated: CASSKRGDRVQDEQYF.

The CDR3 DNA reads as TGCAGCGTTGAAGGGGACAGCGATGAAGCTTTCTTT. It codes for CSVEGDSDEAFF. The V gene is TRBV29-1, the J gene TRBJ1-1, with 7 bases aligning to TRBD1. This CDR3 region has 12 residues. The J segment lost 7 bases and the V segment lost 1 base, leaving 3 bases of the junction unmatched. Germline assignment: CDR1 SQVTM and CDR2 ANQGSEA.

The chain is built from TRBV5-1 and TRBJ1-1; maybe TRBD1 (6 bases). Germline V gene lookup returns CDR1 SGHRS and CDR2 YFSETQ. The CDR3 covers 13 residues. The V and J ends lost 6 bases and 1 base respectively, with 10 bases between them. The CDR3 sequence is CASTWGRNTEAFF. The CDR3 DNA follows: TGCGCCAGCACGTGGGGGCGGAACACTGAAGCTTTCTTT.

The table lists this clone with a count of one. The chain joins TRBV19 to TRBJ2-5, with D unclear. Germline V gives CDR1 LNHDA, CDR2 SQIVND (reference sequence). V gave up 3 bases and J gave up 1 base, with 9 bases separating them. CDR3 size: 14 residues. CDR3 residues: CASSIQVGQETQYF. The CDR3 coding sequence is TGTGCCAGTAGTATTCAGGTGGGCCAAGAGACCCAGTACTTC.

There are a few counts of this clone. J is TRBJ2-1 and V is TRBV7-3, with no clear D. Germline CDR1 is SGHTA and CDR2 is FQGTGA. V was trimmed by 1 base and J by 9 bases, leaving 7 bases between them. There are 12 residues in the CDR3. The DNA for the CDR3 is TGTGCCAGCAGCTTAAGTCTAGGTGAGCAGTTCTTC. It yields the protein CASSLSLGEQFF.

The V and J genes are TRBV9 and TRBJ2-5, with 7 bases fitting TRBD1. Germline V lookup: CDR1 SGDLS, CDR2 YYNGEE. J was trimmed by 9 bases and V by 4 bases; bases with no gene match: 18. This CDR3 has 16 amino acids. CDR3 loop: CASSPSVGGRFSPQYF. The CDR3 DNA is TGTGCCAGCAGCCCCTCGGTAGGGGGCCGGTTTAGTCCCCAGTACTTC.

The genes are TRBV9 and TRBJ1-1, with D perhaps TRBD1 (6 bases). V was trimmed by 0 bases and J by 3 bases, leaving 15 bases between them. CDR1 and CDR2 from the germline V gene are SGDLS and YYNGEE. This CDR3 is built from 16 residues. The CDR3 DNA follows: TGTGCCAGCAGCGTAGGGATAGGCGCAGGGGACACTGAAGCTTTCTTT. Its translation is CASSVGIGAGDTEAFF.

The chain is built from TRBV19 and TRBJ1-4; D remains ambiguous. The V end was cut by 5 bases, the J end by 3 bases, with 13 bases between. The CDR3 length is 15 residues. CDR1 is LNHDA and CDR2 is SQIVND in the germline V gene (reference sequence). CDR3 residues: CASSLSVDSNEKLFF. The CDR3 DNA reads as TGTGCCAGTAGTCTCAGTGTGGACTCTAATGAAAAACTGTTTTTT.

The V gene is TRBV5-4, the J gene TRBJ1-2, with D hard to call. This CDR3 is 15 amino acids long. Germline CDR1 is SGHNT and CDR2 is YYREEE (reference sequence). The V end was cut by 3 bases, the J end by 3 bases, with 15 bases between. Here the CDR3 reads CASSSRGRFDYGYTF. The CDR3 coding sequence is TGTGCCAGCAGCTCGAGAGGGAGATTTGACTATGGCTACACCTTC.

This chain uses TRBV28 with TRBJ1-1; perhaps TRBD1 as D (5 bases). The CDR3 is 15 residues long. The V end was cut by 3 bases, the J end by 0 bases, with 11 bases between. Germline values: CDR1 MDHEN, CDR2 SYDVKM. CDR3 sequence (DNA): TGTGCCAGCAGTTTTACTACACAGGTGAACACTGAAGCTTTCTTT. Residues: CASSFTTQVNTEAFF.

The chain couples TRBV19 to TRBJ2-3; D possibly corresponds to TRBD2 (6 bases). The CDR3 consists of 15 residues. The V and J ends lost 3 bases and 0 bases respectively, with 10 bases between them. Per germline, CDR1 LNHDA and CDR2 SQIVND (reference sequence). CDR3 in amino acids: CASSILAASTDTQYF. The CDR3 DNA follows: TGTGCCAGTAGTATTTTAGCGGCTAGCACAGATACGCAGTATTTT.

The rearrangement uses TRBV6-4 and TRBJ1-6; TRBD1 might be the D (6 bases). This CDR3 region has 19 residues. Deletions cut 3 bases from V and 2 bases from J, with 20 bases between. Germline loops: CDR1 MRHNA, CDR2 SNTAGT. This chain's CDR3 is CASSDQGRGGQPYNSPLHF. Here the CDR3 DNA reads TGTGCCAGCAGTGATCAGGGCAGGGGAGGGCAGCCCTATAATTCACCCCTCCACTTT.

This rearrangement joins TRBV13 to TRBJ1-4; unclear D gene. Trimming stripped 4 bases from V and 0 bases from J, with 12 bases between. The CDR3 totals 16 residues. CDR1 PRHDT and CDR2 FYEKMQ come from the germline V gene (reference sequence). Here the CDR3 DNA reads TGTGCCAGCAGCTCCCTGACGGGGACAACTAATGAAAAACTGTTTTTT. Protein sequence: CASSSLTGTTNEKLFF.

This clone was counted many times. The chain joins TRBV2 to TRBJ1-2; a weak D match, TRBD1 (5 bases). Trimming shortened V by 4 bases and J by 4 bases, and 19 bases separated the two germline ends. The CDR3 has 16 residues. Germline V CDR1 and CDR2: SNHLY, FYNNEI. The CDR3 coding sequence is TGTGCCAGCAGTGTTGGCGCGTCCAAAGGGGTCTATGGCTACACCTTC. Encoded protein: CASSVGASKGVYGYTF.

The CDR3 here is CATGTGVDQPQHF. CDR3 coding DNA: TGTGCCACCGGGACAGGGGTTGATCAGCCCCAGCATTTT. The V and J genes are TRBV10-3 and TRBJ1-5, with TRBD1 matching over 10 bases. The CDR3 has 13 amino acids. Germline V gives CDR1 ENHRY, CDR2 SYGVKD. Trimming took 10 bases from V and 5 from J; bases not matched to a gene: 5.

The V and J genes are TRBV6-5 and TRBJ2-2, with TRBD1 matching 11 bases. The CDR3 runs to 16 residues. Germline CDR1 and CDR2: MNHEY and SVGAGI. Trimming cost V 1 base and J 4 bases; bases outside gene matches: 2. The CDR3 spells CASSYWGTGGTGELFF. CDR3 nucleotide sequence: TGTGCCAGCAGTTACTGGGGGACAGGGGGCACCGGGGAGCTGTTTTTT.